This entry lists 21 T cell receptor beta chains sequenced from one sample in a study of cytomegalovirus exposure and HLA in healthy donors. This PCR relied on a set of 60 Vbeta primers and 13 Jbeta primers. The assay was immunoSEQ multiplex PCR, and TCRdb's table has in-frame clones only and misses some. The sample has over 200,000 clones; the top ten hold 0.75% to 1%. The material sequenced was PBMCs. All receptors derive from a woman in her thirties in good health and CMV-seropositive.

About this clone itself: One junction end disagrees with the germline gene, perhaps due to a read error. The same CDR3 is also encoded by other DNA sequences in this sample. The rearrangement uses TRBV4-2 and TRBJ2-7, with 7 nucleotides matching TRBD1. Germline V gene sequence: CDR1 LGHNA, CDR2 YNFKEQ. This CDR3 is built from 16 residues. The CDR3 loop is CASSQVGGQAEYEQYF. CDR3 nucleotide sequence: TGTGCCAGCAGTCAAGTAGGCGGACAGGCCGAATACGAGCAGTACTTC.

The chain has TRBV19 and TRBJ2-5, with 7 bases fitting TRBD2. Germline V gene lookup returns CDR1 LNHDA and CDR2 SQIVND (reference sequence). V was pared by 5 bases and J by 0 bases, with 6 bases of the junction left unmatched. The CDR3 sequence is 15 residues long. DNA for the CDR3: TGTGCCAGTAGTGACCGCGGGAGCAACCAAGAGACCCAGTACTTC. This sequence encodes CASSDRGSNQETQYF.

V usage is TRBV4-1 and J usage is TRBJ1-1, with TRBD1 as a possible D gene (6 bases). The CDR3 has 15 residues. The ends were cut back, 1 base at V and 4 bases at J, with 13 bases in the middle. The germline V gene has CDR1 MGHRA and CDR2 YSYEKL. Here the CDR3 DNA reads TGCGCCAGCAGCCAAGCAGGGGCGGTGGGCACTGAAGCTTTCTTT. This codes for CASSQAGAVGTEAFF.

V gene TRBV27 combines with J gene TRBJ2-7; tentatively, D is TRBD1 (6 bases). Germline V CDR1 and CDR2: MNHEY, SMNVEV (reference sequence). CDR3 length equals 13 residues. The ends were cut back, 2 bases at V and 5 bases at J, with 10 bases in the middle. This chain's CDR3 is CASSLRGKNEQYF. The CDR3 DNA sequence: TGTGCCAGCAGTTTAAGGGGGAAGAACGAGCAGTACTTC.

The CDR3 spells CASRVDTVNYGYTF. The CDR3 DNA reads TGCGCCAGCAGAGTCGACACGGTGAACTATGGCTACACCTTC. V usage is TRBV5-1 and J usage is TRBJ1-2; D gene uncertain. The length of the CDR3 is 14 residues. CDR1 and CDR2 (germline): SGHRS, YFSETQ. The V end lost 5 bases, the J end lost 2 bases, and 13 bases lay between the germline ends.

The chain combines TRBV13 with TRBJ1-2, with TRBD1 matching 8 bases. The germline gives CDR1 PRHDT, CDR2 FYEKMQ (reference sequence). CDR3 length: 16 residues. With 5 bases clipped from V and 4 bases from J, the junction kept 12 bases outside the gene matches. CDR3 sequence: CASSPWTGILLYGYTF. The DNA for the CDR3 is TGTGCCAGCAGCCCCTGGACAGGGATTCTTCTCTATGGCTACACCTTC.

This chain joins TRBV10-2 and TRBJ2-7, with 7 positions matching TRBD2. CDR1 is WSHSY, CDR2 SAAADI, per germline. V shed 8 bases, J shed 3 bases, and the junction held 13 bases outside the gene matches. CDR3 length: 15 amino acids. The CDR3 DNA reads TGCGCCAGCTCCCACCCGGGACTACCTTTCTACGAGCAGTACTTC. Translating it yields CASSHPGLPFYEQYF.

CDR3: CASSFRGGQTGELFF. DNA for the CDR3: TGTGCCAGCAGCTTCCGCGGGGGGCAGACCGGGGAGCTGTTTTTT. The chain uses TRBV7-8 and TRBJ2-2; 8 bases match TRBD2. The CDR3 extends over 15 amino acids. Germline CDR1 SGHVS, CDR2 FQNEAQ. Trimming at V came to 3 bases and at J to 5 bases, leaving 5 bases not matched to a gene.

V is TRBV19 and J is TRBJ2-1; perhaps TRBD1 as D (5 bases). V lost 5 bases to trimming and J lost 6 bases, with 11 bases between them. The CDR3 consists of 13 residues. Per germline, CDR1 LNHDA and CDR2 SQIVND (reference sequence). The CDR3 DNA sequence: TGTGCCAGTAGTCCAACCAGGGTCAATGAGCAGTTCTTC. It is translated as CASSPTRVNEQFF.

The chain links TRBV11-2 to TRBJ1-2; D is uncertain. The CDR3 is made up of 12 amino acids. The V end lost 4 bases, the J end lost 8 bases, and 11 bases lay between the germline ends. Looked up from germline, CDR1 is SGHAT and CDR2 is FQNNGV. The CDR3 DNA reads TGTGCCAGCAGCTACGGGGTCGGAGGCTACACCTTC. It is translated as CASSYGVGGYTF.

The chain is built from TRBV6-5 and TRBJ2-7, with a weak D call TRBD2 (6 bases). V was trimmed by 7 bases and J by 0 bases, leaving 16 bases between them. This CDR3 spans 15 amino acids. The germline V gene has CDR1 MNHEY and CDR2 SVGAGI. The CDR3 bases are TGTGCCAGCACCAAACCGGGACTGAGCTCCTACGAGCAGTACTTC. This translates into CASTKPGLSSYEQYF.

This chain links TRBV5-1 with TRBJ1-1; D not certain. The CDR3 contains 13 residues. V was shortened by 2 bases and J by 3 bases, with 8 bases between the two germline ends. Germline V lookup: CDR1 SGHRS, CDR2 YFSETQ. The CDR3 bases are TGCGCCAGCAGCTTCCAGGATTACACTGAAGCTTTCTTT. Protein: CASSFQDYTEAFF. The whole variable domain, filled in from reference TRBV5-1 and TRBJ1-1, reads KAGVTQTPRYLIKTRGQQVTLSCSPISGHRSVSWYQQTPGQGLQFLFEYFSETQRNKGNFPGRFSGRQFSNSRSEMNVSTLELGDSALYLCASSFQDYTEAFFGQGTRLTVV.

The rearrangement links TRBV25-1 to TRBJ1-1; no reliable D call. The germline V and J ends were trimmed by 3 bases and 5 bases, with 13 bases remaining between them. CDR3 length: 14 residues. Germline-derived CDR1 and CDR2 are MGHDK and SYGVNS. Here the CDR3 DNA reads TGTGCCAGCAGTGACGCGGGTCGAGATACTGAAGCTTTCTTT. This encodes CASSDAGRDTEAFF.

CDR3 coding DNA: TGTGCCAGTAGTATAGAGACAGACCAAGAGACCCAGTACTTC. Protein product: CASSIETDQETQYF. The chain carries TRBV19 and TRBJ2-5; D may be TRBD1 (5 bases). Looked up from germline, CDR1 is LNHDA and CDR2 is SQIVND (reference sequence). CDR3 length equals 14 residues. Trimming left V 0 bases short and J 0 bases short, with 5 bases between.

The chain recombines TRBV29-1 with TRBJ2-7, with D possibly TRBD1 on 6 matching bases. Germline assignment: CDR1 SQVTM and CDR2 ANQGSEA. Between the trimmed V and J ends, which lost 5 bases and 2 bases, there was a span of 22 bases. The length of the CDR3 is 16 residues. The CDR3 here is CSVSLLTGSSAYEQYF. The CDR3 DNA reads TGCAGCGTTTCGCTCTTGACAGGCTCCTCGGCCTACGAGCAGTACTTC.

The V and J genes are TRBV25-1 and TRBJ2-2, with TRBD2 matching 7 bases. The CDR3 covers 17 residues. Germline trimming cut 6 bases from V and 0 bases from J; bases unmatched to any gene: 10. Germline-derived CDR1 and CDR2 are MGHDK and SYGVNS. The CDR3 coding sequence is TGTGCCAGCAGCCCCGGGAGGCAGCTGGCGAACACCGGGGAGCTGTTTTTT. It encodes CASSPGRQLANTGELFF.

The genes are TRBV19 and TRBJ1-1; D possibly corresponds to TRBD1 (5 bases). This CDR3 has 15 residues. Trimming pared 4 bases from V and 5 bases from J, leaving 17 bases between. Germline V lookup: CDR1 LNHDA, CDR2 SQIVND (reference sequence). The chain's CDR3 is CASSTITGGVTEAFF. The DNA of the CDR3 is TGTGCCAGTAGTACCATCACCGGGGGGGTAACTGAAGCTTTCTTT.

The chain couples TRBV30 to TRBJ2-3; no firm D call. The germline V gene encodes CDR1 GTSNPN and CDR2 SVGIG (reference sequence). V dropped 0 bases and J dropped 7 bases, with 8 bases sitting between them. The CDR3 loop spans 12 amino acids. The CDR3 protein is CAWSVLGYTQYF. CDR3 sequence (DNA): TGTGCCTGGAGTGTGCTAGGTTATACGCAGTATTTT. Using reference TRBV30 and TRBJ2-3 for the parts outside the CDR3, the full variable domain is SQTIHQWPATLVQPVGSPLSLECTVEGTSNPNLYWYRQAAGRGLQLLFYSVGIGQISSEVPQNLSASRPQDRQFILSSKKLLLSDSGFYLCAWSVLGYTQYFGPGTRLTVL.

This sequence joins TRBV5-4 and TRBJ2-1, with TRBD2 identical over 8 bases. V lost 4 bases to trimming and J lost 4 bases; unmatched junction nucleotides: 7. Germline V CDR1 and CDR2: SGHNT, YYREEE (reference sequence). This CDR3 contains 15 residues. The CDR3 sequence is CASSLRGGGYNEQFF. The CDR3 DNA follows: TGTGCCAGCAGCCTCCGGGGGGGCGGGTACAATGAGCAGTTCTTC.

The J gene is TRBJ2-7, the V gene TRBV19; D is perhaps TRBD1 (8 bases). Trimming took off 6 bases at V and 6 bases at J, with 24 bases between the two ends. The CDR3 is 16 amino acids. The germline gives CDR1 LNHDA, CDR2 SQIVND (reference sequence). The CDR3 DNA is TGTGCCAGTAGAGGGGAGGGGAGGACAGGGTTCAGCGAGCAGTACTTC. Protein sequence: CASRGEGRTGFSEQYF.

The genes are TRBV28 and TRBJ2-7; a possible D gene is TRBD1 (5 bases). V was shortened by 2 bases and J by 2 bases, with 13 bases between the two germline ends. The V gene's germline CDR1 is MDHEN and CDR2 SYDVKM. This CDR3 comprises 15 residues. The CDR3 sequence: CASSLVKAGTYEQYF. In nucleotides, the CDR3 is TGTGCCAGCAGTTTAGTGAAGGCAGGGACCTACGAGCAGTACTTC.